The 3 T cell receptor beta chains presented below share a single source sample, sequenced in a study of blood T cell repertoires in COVID-19. Assay used: immunoSEQ multiplex PCR; TCRdb lists only in-frame clones, some missing. This table has under 200,000 clones, around 80% appearing once. Input material: peripheral blood. These receptors originate from a woman aged 70 to 79 who had recovered from COVID-19.

This clone was detected a few times. In DNA, the CDR3 is TGCGCCAGCAGCTTGGCAGGGGAAGGGGCCAACGTCCTGACTTTC. It encodes CASSLAGEGANVLTF. The chain is built from TRBV5-1 and TRBJ2-6; D is possibly TRBD1 (6 bases). CDR3 size: 15 residues. Trimming pared 0 bases from V and 4 bases from J, leaving 8 bases between. The germline CDR1 and CDR2 sequences are SGHRS and YFSETQ. Full variable domain (rest looked up from reference TRBV5-1 and TRBJ2-6): KAGVTQTPRYLIKTRGQQVTLSCSPISGHRSVSWYQQTPGQGLQFLFEYFSETQRNKGNFPGRFSGRQFSNSRSEMNVSTLELGDSALYLCASSLAGEGANVLTFGAGSRLTVL.

The chain links TRBV18 to TRBJ2-5; 8 nucleotides align to TRBD1. CDR3 length: 15 amino acids. The germline V gene has CDR1 KGHSH and CDR2 LQKENI. J gave up 5 bases and V 6 bases, and 11 bases lay outside the gene matches. CDR3 residues: CASSPGQGWEETQYF. The CDR3 coding sequence is TGTGCCAGCTCCCCCGGACAGGGATGGGAGGAGACCCAGTACTTC.

The V gene is TRBV6-5, the J gene TRBJ1-1; tentative D call: TRBD1 (6 bases). Trimming took 0 bases from V and 8 from J, leaving 16 bases between them. Germline CDR1 reads MNHEY; CDR2 reads SVGAGI. The CDR3 covers 15 residues. DNA of the CDR3: TGTGCCAGCAGTTACTCGATCCCCGTGGGGGCCGAAGCTTTCTTT. Protein product: CASSYSIPVGAEAFF.